What follows describes a single TCR beta chain. This specimen comes from a study of blood T cell repertoires in COVID-19. For the study at large: Collection of acute and convalescent COVID-19 samples took place in the United States, Italy and Spain. T cells, B-cell-depleted T cells, or PBMCs provided the cDNA or gDNA that served as material.

Original methodology: By means of reference gene primer amplification, nucleated cell counts were estimated. The method was immunoSEQ multiplex PCR; TCRdb's version includes in-frame clones alone and lacks a portion of them. The DNA was the basis for D and trimming; V, J and clone size are from that table. Here the sample spans 45,000 to 55,000 clones, roughly 84% being singletons. V dropped 2 bases and J dropped 2; count of bases not matched to a gene: 7. The CDR3 runs 16 residues. CDR1 and CDR2 from the germline V gene are MNHNY and SVGAGI (reference sequence). The TCR sequence derives from a man in his fifties or sixties with active COVID-19. What was sequenced was peripheral blood. The chain joins TRBV6-6 to TRBJ1-1; TRBD1 agrees at 8 bases. This CDR3 reads CASSYPAGQGNTEAFF. CDR3 nucleotide sequence: TGTGCCAGCAGTTACCCCGCTGGACAGGGTAACACTGAAGCTTTCTTT.